The clone carrying this T cell receptor (beta chain) was seen a single time. Its target is unknown. The data were obtained in a study of Graves' ophthalmopathy and Graves' hyperthyroidism. Overall study findings and caveats: From stable hyperthyroidism, ophthalmopathy was separated by a 13-signature model with roughly 89% sensitivity and approximately 84% specificity. Ophthalmopathy progression prediction by the model yielded a sensitivity of about 68% and a specificity of roughly 72%.

CDR3 regions of TCR beta were amplified from RNA transcripts. HTBI-primed first-round RT-PCR preceded second-round multiplex PCR. TCRdb re-analysed the multiplex PCR reads in MiXCR, keeping a single row per CDR3 protein. The sample shows around 170,000 distinct CDR3 sequences, approximately 38% of them seen only once. CDR1 MNHEY and CDR2 SVGEGT come from the germline V gene. V lost 4 bases and J 4 bases, leaving 8 bases between the germline ends. This CDR3 comprises 14 residues. The chain combines TRBV6-2 or TRBV6-3 with TRBJ2-6; D unresolved. Sequencing was done on a sample of peripheral blood. This sequence originates from a woman aged 40 to 55 with Graves' ophthalmopathy. The CDR3 DNA follows: TGTGCCAGCAGTTCCTCTTGGGGGGCCAACGTCCTGACTTTC. Translating it yields CASSSSWGANVLTF.